The 26 T cell receptor beta chains in this list originate from one sample, sequenced in a study of blood T cell repertoires in COVID-19. Repertoires were generated with immunoSEQ multiplex PCR, while TCRdb's copy carries only in-frame clones and drops some. The data show roughly 380,000 clones, about 85% seen once. Sequencing was performed on peripheral blood. These receptors all come from a woman aged 18 to 35 with acute or convalescent COVID-19.

This rearrangement joins TRBV9 to TRBJ1-5, with D tentatively TRBD1 (5 bases). The CDR3 has 14 amino acids. V was clipped by 3 bases and J by 7 bases, with 14 bases between them. Germline CDR1 is SGDLS and CDR2 is YYNGEE. The CDR3 coding sequence is TGTGCCAGCAGCGCCCAGGGATCCCGCCAGCCCCAGCATTTT. Translated: CASSAQGSRQPQHF. Full variable domain (outside the CDR3, taken from reference TRBV9 and TRBJ1-5): DSGVTQTPKHLITATGQRVTLRCSPRSGDLSVYWYQQSLDQGLQFLIQYYNGEERAKGNILERFSAQQFPDLHSELNLSSLELGDSALYFCASSAQGSRQPQHFGDGTRLSIL.

With respect to this clone: Other DNA sequences in this sample translate to the same CDR3. V gene TRBV6-1 combines with J gene TRBJ1-6; 7 positions match TRBD1. The CDR3 has 15 amino acids. From germline, CDR1 is MNHNS and CDR2 SASEGT. V shed 2 bases, J shed 7 bases, and the junction held 5 bases outside the gene matches. The CDR3 coding sequence is TGTGCCAGCAGTGAAAGAGGGGGCGAGAATTCACCCCTCCACTTT. Protein: CASSERGGENSPLHF.

The CDR3 DNA is TGTGCCAGCAGCTTAGGAGCGGGTGCGTCACCCCTCCACTTT. This sequence encodes CASSLGAGASPLHF. The J gene is TRBJ1-6, the V gene TRBV7-3; D unclear. Germline assignment: CDR1 SGHTA and CDR2 FQGTGA. This CDR3 contains 14 residues. Trimming shortened V by 2 bases and J by 10 bases, and 12 bases separated the two germline ends. Together with reference TRBV7-3 and TRBJ1-6, the CDR3 gives the full variable domain: GAGVSQTPSNKVTEKGKYVELRCDPISGHTALYWYRQSLGQGPEFLIYFQGTGAADDSGLPNDRFFAVRPEGSVSTLKIQRTERGDSAVYLCASSLGAGASPLHFGNGTRLTVT.

This sequence joins TRBV5-6 and TRBJ1-3; D perhaps matches TRBD1 (5 bases). Trimming shortened V by 5 bases and J by 1 base, and 7 bases separated the two germline ends. CDR3 length equals 13 residues. Germline V gives CDR1 SGHDT, CDR2 YYEEEE. CDR3 residues: CASRSGSGNTIYF. As DNA, the CDR3 is TGTGCCAGCAGATCAGGGTCTGGAAACACCATATATTTT.

The J gene is TRBJ2-3, the V gene TRBV6-2 or TRBV6-3; D may be TRBD1 (6 bases). Germline assignment: CDR1 MNHEY and CDR2 SVGEGT. The CDR3 totals 16 residues. Deletions cut 4 bases from V and 0 bases from J, with 14 bases between. This CDR3 is CASSSIDRISTDTQYF. The CDR3 DNA is TGTGCCAGCAGTTCCATCGACAGGATCAGCACAGATACGCAGTATTTT.

V usage is TRBV19 and J usage is TRBJ1-5; a weak D match, TRBD1 (6 bases). Germline V gives CDR1 LNHDA, CDR2 SQIVND (reference sequence). V was clipped by 7 bases and J by 5 bases, with 18 bases between them. This CDR3 comprises 15 residues. This chain's CDR3 is CASKKVGGADQPQHF. The CDR3 DNA reads TGTGCCAGTAAAAAAGTGGGGGGGGCGGATCAGCCCCAGCATTTT.

The chain combines TRBV19 with TRBJ1-2; tentative D call: TRBD1 (6 bases). The CDR3 consists of 13 residues. V dropped 6 bases and J dropped 6 bases, with 14 bases sitting between them. CDR1 LNHDA and CDR2 SQIVND come from the germline V gene (reference sequence). CDR3 protein: CASSTQGIHGYTF. In DNA form, the CDR3 reads TGTGCCAGTAGCACCCAGGGGATACATGGCTACACCTTC.

This chain links TRBV24-1 with TRBJ1-2; D uncertain. This CDR3 is built from 16 residues. CDR1 KGHDR and CDR2 SFDVKD come from the germline V gene. Trimming cost V 4 bases and J 4 bases, with 18 bases left between them. The CDR3 region has the DNA TGTGCCACCAGTGACCCGCGATTATTCGGGTCCTATGGCTACACCTTC. Residues: CATSDPRLFGSYGYTF.

A note on this clone: Other DNA sequences in the sample encode the same CDR3. The chain uses TRBV6-5 and TRBJ1-1; no clear D. Trimming pared 2 bases from V and 3 bases from J, leaving 7 bases between. This CDR3 comprises 13 residues. CDR1 is MNHEY, CDR2 SVGAGI, per germline. This CDR3 reads CASSYPGYTEAFF. The CDR3 DNA follows: TGTGCCAGCAGTTACCCGGGGTACACTGAAGCTTTCTTT.

The chain combines TRBV3-1 (or the pseudogene TRBV3-2) with TRBJ1-1, with TRBD1 matching 7 bases. The CDR3 is made up of 14 amino acids. Germline V gene sequence: CDR1 LGHDT, CDR2 YNNKEL (reference sequence). The J segment lost 4 bases and the V segment lost 0 bases, leaving 2 bases of the junction unmatched. The DNA of the CDR3 is TGTGCCAGCAGCCAAGATGGGACAGCCACTGAAGCTTTCTTT. This gives the protein CASSQDGTATEAFF.

The CDR3 reads CASSAGSAEKLFF. Here the CDR3 DNA reads TGTGCCAGTAGCGCGGGGAGTGCTGAAAAACTGTTTTTT. The V and J genes are TRBV19 and TRBJ1-4; D remains unclear. The CDR3 is made up of 13 amino acids. CDR1 is LNHDA and CDR2 is SQIVND in the germline V gene (reference sequence). V was shortened by 6 bases and J by 7 bases, with 12 bases between the two germline ends.

This chain links TRBV5-1 with TRBJ2-3, with 10 bases fitting TRBD1. The CDR3 is made up of 13 amino acids. With 8 bases clipped from V and 5 bases from J, the junction kept 5 bases outside the gene matches. CDR1 SGHRS and CDR2 YFSETQ come from the germline V gene. The CDR3 DNA is TGCGCCAGTGCGACAGGGGGCAGAGATACGCAGTATTTT. Its translation: CASATGGRDTQYF.

There are a few counts of this clone. J is TRBJ1-3 and V is TRBV18; the D is unclear. The CDR3 spans 14 residues. CDR1 is KGHSH, CDR2 LQKENI, per germline. V dropped 3 bases and J dropped 4 bases, with 10 bases sitting between them. CDR3 in DNA: TGTGCCAGCTCACCTCCCCCGGAGGGAAACACCATATATTTT. This encodes CASSPPPEGNTIYF.

This sequence joins TRBV19 and TRBJ1-2; 7 nucleotides match TRBD1. CDR1 and CDR2 (germline): LNHDA, SQIVND (reference sequence). There are 13 residues in the CDR3. J lost 6 bases, V lost 6 bases, and 7 bases had no gene match. The CDR3 protein is CASRQGRRNGYTF. The CDR3 DNA follows: TGTGCCAGTAGACAGGGGAGGCGGAATGGCTACACCTTC.

J is TRBJ1-4 and V is TRBV18; weak D call: TRBD1 (5 bases). Germline CDR1 KGHSH, CDR2 LQKENI. The CDR3 extends over 14 amino acids. Trimming took off 3 bases at V and 0 bases at J, with 5 bases between the two ends. For the CDR3, the DNA is TGTGCCAGCTCACCGGACACAACTAATGAAAAACTGTTTTTT. Its translation: CASSPDTTNEKLFF.

This rearrangement joins TRBV7-9 to TRBJ1-4, with D possibly TRBD1 on 5 matching bases. Trimming pared 7 bases from V and 4 bases from J, leaving 19 bases between. Germline CDR1 reads SEHNR; CDR2 reads FQNEAQ (reference sequence). The CDR3 runs to 16 residues. DNA for the CDR3: TGTGCCAGCACCAAACCCACGACAGATTATAATGAAAAACTGTTTTTT. This translates into CASTKPTTDYNEKLFF. The variable domain in full, completed from reference TRBV7-9 and TRBJ1-4, reads DTGVSQNPRHKITKRGQNVTFRCDPISEHNRLYWYRQTLGQGPEFLTYFQNEAQLEKSRLLSDRFSAERPKGSFSTLEIQRTEQGDSAMYLCASTKPTTDYNEKLFFGSGTQLSVL.

V usage is TRBV7-8 and J usage is TRBJ1-6, with a possible D match to TRBD1 (5 bases). Germline values: CDR1 SGHVS, CDR2 FQNEAQ. CDR3 length equals 16 residues. Trimming removed 7 bases from V and 8 bases from J, with 21 bases in between. The CDR3 sequence is CASNYHRGEMDSPLHF. The CDR3 DNA is TGTGCCAGCAACTACCACCGGGGGGAGATGGATTCACCCCTCCACTTT.

The gene calls are TRBV28 and TRBJ2-7; 10 bases are a match to TRBD1. The V segment lost 7 bases and the J segment 5 bases; nucleotides outside the gene matches: 8. Germline V gene sequence: CDR1 MDHEN, CDR2 SYDVKM. The CDR3 sequence is 14 residues long. CDR3 bases: TGTGCCAGCACCTCCGGGACAGGGGCACACGAGCAGTACTTC. It yields the protein CASTSGTGAHEQYF.

V is TRBV5-1 and J is TRBJ2-7, with 10 bases matching TRBD1. The CDR3 is 14 residues long. The J segment lost 1 base and the V segment lost 4 bases, leaving 2 bases of the junction unmatched. Germline lookup yields CDR1 SGHRS and CDR2 YFSETQ. The CDR3 sequence is CASSPGQGSYEQYF. In DNA form, the CDR3 reads TGCGCCAGCAGCCCGGGACAGGGGTCCTACGAGCAGTACTTC. Combining the CDR3 with reference TRBV5-1 and TRBJ2-7 gives the whole variable domain KAGVTQTPRYLIKTRGQQVTLSCSPISGHRSVSWYQQTPGQGLQFLFEYFSETQRNKGNFPGRFSGRQFSNSRSEMNVSTLELGDSALYLCASSPGQGSYEQYFGPGTRLTVT.

The chain uses TRBV3-1 (or the pseudogene TRBV3-2) and TRBJ1-2; D is perhaps TRBD1 (6 bases). V lost 0 bases, J lost 4 bases, and 9 bases lay in between. The germline CDR1 and CDR2 sequences are LGHDT and YNNKEL (reference sequence). The CDR3 sequence is 14 residues long. The CDR3 nucleotides read TGTGCCAGCAGCCAAGATCCCAGGGGCTATGGCTACACCTTC. Its translation: CASSQDPRGYGYTF.

The rearrangement uses TRBV19 and TRBJ2-5; 7 bases align to TRBD1. The length of the CDR3 is 14 residues. Germline V CDR1 and CDR2: LNHDA, SQIVND (reference sequence). With V trimmed by 5 bases and J by 5 bases, 8 bases remained unmatched. The CDR3 DNA reads as TGTGCCAGTAGTCTAGGGACAGCAAGGGAGACCCAGTACTTC. This gives the protein CASSLGTARETQYF.

The chain has TRBV6-5 and TRBJ2-2; 7 bases fit TRBD1. Germline lookup yields CDR1 MNHEY and CDR2 SVGAGI. J lost 4 bases, V lost 10 bases, and 9 bases had no gene match. The CDR3 is 14 amino acids. The CDR3 sequence is CATLTGSGTGELFF. As DNA, the CDR3 is TGTGCCACCCTGACAGGGTCGGGCACCGGGGAGCTGTTTTTT.

The rearrangement links TRBV5-1 to TRBJ2-3; TRBD2 agrees at 9 bases. In germline, CDR1 is SGHRS, CDR2 YFSETQ. The CDR3 contains 16 residues. The V gene end was trimmed by 0 bases and the J gene end by 4 bases; junction bases not matched to a gene: 6. The CDR3 protein is CASSLVAGEGSDTQYF. CDR3 bases: TGCGCCAGCAGCTTGGTAGCGGGAGAAGGCTCAGATACGCAGTATTTT.

This clone was found a few times. This chain connects TRBV7-8 to TRBJ2-1; tentative D call: TRBD2 (7 bases). V was trimmed by 3 bases and J by 2 bases, leaving 20 bases between them. Looked up from germline, CDR1 is SGHVS and CDR2 is FQNEAQ. The CDR3 consists of 18 residues. Here the CDR3 DNA reads TGTGCCAGCAGCTTCATGCAGGGGAGGGAACTAGCCTACAATGAGCAGTTCTTC. Amino acids: CASSFMQGRELAYNEQFF.

This clone was found a few times. This chain connects TRBV6-1 to TRBJ2-7; 11 bases align to TRBD2. The CDR3 runs 15 residues. In germline, CDR1 is MNHNS, CDR2 SASEGT. V lost 3 bases and J lost 5; bases outside the gene matches: 6. The CDR3 bases are TGTGCCAGCAGTGAGCTAGCGGGAGGAGGGAACGAGCAGTACTTC. This encodes CASSELAGGGNEQYF.

This chain connects TRBV4-2 to TRBJ2-5; 16 nucleotides match TRBD2. The ends lost 1 base at V and 6 bases at J; junction bases unmatched: 8. The length of the CDR3 is 18 residues. CDR1 is LGHNA, CDR2 YNFKEQ, per germline. The chain's CDR3 is CASSQGPGTSGGEQTQYF. The DNA for the CDR3 is TGTGCCAGCAGCCAAGGACCCGGGACTAGCGGGGGGGAACAGACCCAGTACTTC.